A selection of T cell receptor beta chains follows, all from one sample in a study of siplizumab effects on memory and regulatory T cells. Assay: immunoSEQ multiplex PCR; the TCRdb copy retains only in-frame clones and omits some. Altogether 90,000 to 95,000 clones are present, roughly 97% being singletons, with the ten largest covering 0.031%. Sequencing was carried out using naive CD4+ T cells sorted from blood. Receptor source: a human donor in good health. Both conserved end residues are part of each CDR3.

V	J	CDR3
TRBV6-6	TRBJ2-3	CASSYLRQGAGTQYF
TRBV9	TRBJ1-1	CASSVDGGRGNTEAFF
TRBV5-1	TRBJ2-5	CASSLSGGLETQYF
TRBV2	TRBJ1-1	CASSGAGAEAFF
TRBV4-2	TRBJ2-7	CASSQAPTSGGAYEQYF
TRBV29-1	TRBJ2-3	CSVEEKGTDTQYF
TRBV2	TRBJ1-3	CASSEAGAGGNTIYF
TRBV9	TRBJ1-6	CASSVRQGTNSPLHF
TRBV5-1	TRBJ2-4	CASSHGPGTGVNIQYF
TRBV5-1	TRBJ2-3	CASSARTENTDTQYF
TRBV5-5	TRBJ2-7	CASSSRGLAGSYEQYF
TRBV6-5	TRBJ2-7	CASSLGQESYEQYF
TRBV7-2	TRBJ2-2	CASSLVLAGGTNTGELFF
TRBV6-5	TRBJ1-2	CASSYKGHSGYGYTF
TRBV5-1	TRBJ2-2	CASSAWTNTGELFF
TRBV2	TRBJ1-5	CASSEALGQPQHF
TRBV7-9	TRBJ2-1	CASSFLGSTSGGPGDEQFF
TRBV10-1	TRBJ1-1	CASSVSPGGTEAFF
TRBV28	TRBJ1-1	CASRSQGTMNTEAFF
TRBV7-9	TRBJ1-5	CASSLAGQGNQPQHF
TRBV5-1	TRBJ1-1	CASRNNAGLNTEAFF
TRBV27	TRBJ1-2	CASSFRGGYGYTF
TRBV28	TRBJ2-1	CASSYTSGSYNEQFF
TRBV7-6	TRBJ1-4	CASSFGGYEKLFF
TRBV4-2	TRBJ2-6	CASSHPPGSAGANVLTF
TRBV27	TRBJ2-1	CASRIGTSGGGEQFF
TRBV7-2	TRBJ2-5	CASSSSIGLAGVGTQYF
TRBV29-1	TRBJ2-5	CSVGDRVNQETQYF
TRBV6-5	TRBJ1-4	CASSTTGTGREKLFF
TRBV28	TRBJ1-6	CASSRTEPTRPLHF
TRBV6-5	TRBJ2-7	CASSASFSSYEQYF
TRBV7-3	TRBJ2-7	CASSLFTGDEQYF
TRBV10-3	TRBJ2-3	CAISDGVAGSTDTQYF
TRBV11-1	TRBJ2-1	CASSLGLSSYNEQFF
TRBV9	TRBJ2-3	CASSVLGLAGGSTDTQYF
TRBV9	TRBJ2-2	CASRRDRGVPGELFF
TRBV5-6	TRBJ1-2	CASSLAYRGPHLNYGYTF
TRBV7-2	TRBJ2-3	CASSPYTTDTQYF
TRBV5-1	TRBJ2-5	CASSSRLAGGQETQYF
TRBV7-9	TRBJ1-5	CASSFGGGRRSNQPQHF
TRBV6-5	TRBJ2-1	CASTSQGATFF
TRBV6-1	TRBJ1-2	CASARGYDGYTF
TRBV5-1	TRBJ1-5	CASNPREKGAYREGQPQHF
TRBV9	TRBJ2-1	CASRGPEHNEQFF